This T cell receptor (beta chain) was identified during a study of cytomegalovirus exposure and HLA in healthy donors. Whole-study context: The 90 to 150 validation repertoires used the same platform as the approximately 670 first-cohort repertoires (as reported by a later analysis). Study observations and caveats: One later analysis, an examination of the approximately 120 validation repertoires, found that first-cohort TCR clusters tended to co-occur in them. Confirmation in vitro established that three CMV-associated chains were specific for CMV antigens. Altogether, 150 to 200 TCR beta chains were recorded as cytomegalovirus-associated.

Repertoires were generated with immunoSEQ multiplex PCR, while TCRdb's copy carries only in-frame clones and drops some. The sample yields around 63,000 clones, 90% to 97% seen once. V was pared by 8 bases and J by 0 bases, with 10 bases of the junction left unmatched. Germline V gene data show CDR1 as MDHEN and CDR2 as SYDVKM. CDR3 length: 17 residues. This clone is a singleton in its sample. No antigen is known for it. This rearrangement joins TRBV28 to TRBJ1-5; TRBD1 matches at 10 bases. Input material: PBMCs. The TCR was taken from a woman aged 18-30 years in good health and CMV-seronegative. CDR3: CASDRDRGPLSNQPQHF. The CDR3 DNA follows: TGTGCCAGCGACCGGGACAGGGGCCCACTTAGCAATCAGCCCCAGCATTTT.